This T cell receptor (beta chain) was profiled in a study of blood T cell repertoires in COVID-19. Study-level background: COVID-19 samples collected from the United States, Italy and Spain covered acute and convalescent phases.

Per the germline V gene, CDR1 is SGHNT and CDR2 is YYREEE (reference sequence). This CDR3 is built from 16 residues. With V trimmed by 3 bases and J by 6 bases, 10 bases remained unmatched. The assay was immunoSEQ multiplex PCR, and TCRdb's table has in-frame clones only and misses some. The sample gives 300,000 to 400,000 clones, under 95% of which show up once; under 3.5% is in the top ten. V and J are TRBV5-4 and TRBJ2-3; TRBD1 matches 10 bases. Input material: peripheral blood. The TCR was taken from a woman aged 18 to 35 who had recovered from COVID-19. For the CDR3, the DNA is TGTGCCAGCAGCTCGGACAGGGACAGGGGTTGGGATACGCAGTATTTT. It specifies CASSSDRDRGWDTQYF. The complete variable domain, with remaining parts taken from reference TRBV5-4 and TRBJ2-3, reads ETGVTQSPTHLIKTRGQQVTLRCSSQSGHNTVSWYQQALGQGPQFIFQYYREEENGRGNFPPRFSGLQFPNYSSELNVNALELDDSALYLCASSSDRDRGWDTQYFGPGTRLTVL.